Presented here are 15 T cell receptor beta chains from one specimen sequenced in a study of low-dose radiotherapy and immunotherapy resistance in tumors. Time point here: before trial treatment. Priming of first-strand cDNA relied on TRAV- and TRBV-specific primers (covering alpha and beta chains). Using a constant-region primer together with a V-primer adapter, TCRs were subjected to around 20 PCR cycles of amplification. MiXCR was run by TCRdb on the reads, yielding one entry per CDR3 protein. The table records around 64,000 distinct CDR3 sequences, about 26% of them present only once. Here the sequenced sample was PBMCs, taken before treatment. The receptors were sampled from a male donor with rectosigmoid adenocarcinoma.

The genes are TRBV28 and TRBJ2-5, with TRBD2 identical over 7 bases. The germline CDR1 and CDR2 sequences are MDHEN and SYDVKM. V was clipped by 4 bases and J by 0 bases; unmatched bases: 5. The CDR3 totals 15 residues. CDR3 sequence (DNA): TGTGCCAGCAGTTGGCGGGAGTGGTACCAAGAGACCCAGTACTTC. It is translated as CASSWREWYQETQYF.

The chain is built from TRBV28 and TRBJ2-3; D gene uncertain. V lost 5 bases and J 1 base, leaving 10 bases between the germline ends. Germline CDR1 reads MDHEN; CDR2 reads SYDVKM. CDR3 length: 14 amino acids. CDR3 protein: CASSSSGGTDTQYF. CDR3 DNA: TGTGCCAGCAGTAGTTCGGGCGGCACAGATACGCAGTATTTT.

V and J are TRBV5-1 and TRBJ1-1; unclear D gene. V shed 1 base and J shed 4 bases, with 17 bases lying between them. CDR1 SGHRS and CDR2 YFSETQ come from the germline V gene. CDR3 length: 16 residues. The CDR3: CASSLNPDRRGTEAFF. The CDR3 DNA reads as TGCGCCAGCAGCTTGAATCCTGATCGGCGCGGCACTGAAGCTTTCTTT.

CDR3 DNA sequence: TGCGCCAGCAGCCCAGGGACAGGTTCCTACGAGCAGTACTTC. Residues: CASSPGTGSYEQYF. The J gene is TRBJ2-7, the V gene TRBV4-1; 8 bases map to TRBD1. The CDR3 is made up of 14 amino acids. J lost 1 base, V lost 4 bases, and 3 bases had no gene match. Germline V CDR1 and CDR2: MGHRA, YSYEKL.

This clonotype showed up many times. This chain uses TRBV4-3 with TRBJ2-5; 10 bases agree with TRBD2. J was trimmed by 4 bases and V by 4 bases; bases with no gene match: 15. The CDR3 loop spans 18 amino acids. CDR1 and CDR2 (germline): LGHNA, YSLEER. The CDR3 loop is CASSPGTSAYLHGETQYF. In nucleotides, the CDR3 is TGCGCCAGCAGCCCAGGGACTAGCGCCTACCTTCACGGAGAGACCCAGTACTTC.

The chain carries TRBV6-2 or TRBV6-3 and TRBJ2-1; D gene ambiguous. The CDR3 length is 13 residues. V lost 2 bases to trimming and J lost 4 bases, with 6 bases between them. From germline, CDR1 is MNHEY and CDR2 SVGEGT. CDR3 in amino acids: CASSYRAYNEQFF. The DNA for the CDR3 is TGTGCCAGCAGTTACCGAGCATACAATGAGCAGTTCTTC.

This clonotype has ten or more counts. The chain has TRBV7-2 and TRBJ1-4; D may be TRBD1 (5 bases). Trimming pared 5 bases from V and 5 bases from J, leaving 18 bases between. The CDR3 runs 16 residues. Germline V gene lookup returns CDR1 SGHTA and CDR2 FQGNSA. In nucleotides, the CDR3 is TGTGCCAGCAGCGTAAAAATCGGGGCCCAAAATGAAAAACTGTTTTTT. It yields the protein CASSVKIGAQNEKLFF.

This clonotype occurred many times. The chain joins TRBV15 to TRBJ2-2; 10 nucleotides line up with TRBD1. Trimming removed 0 bases from V and 0 bases from J; junction bases left unmatched: 10. Germline loops: CDR1 LNHNV, CDR2 YYDKDF (reference sequence). CDR3 length: 20 amino acids. This CDR3 is CATSRDAGQGLRTNTGELFF. The CDR3 DNA is TGTGCCACCAGCAGAGACGCGGGACAGGGGCTACGAACGAACACCGGGGAGCTGTTTTTT.

This clonotype has more than one count but fewer than ten. The genes are TRBV6-6 and TRBJ1-4; perhaps TRBD1 as D (5 bases). Germline CDR1 reads MNHNY; CDR2 reads SVGAGI (reference sequence). The V gene lost 5 bases and the J gene lost 8 bases, with 12 bases spanning the gap. The CDR3 sequence is 13 residues long. The CDR3 is CASSTPGGEKLFF. The CDR3 region has the DNA TGTGCCAGCAGTACCCCGGGGGGGGAAAAACTGTTTTTT.

Many counts were recorded for this clonotype. The junction shows a germline mismatch at one end, possibly a read error. This chain uses TRBV23-1 with TRBJ2-7; 7 nucleotides agree with TRBD2. TRBV23-1 is identified as an open reading frame with a role that is uncertain. The CDR3 spans 14 residues. The CDR3 DNA sequence: TGCGCCAGCATTCAAGTCGGGGGGAGCTACGAGCAGTACTTC. The encoded protein is CASIQVGGSYEQYF.

This clonotype was counted at least ten times. This sequence joins TRBV28 and TRBJ1-2; D not resolved. The length of the CDR3 is 13 residues. Germline V gene lookup returns CDR1 MDHEN and CDR2 SYDVKM. The germline V and J ends were trimmed by 7 bases and 5 bases, with 14 bases remaining between them. The CDR3 loop is CASMNGIGYGYTF. For the CDR3, the DNA is TGTGCCAGCATGAACGGGATAGGATATGGCTACACCTTC.

In its sample, this clonotype was seen many times. The gene calls are TRBV9 and TRBJ1-2; no definite D call. V dropped 0 bases and J dropped 4 bases, with 13 bases sitting between them. The germline gives CDR1 SGDLS, CDR2 YYNGEE. The CDR3 is 15 residues long. For the CDR3, the DNA is TGTGCCAGCAGCGTAGCTCCGGGAGGGAGCTATGGCTACACCTTC. Its protein is CASSVAPGGSYGYTF.

This clonotype was recorded at least ten times. A read error may produce the germline difference seen at one junction end. The J gene is TRBJ2-3, the V gene TRBV7-7; the D gene is possibly TRBD1 (7 bases). The CDR3 is made up of 15 amino acids. CDR1 and CDR2 from the germline V gene are SSHAT and FNYEAQ (reference sequence). The DNA for the CDR3 is TGTGCTAGCAGCTTAGGCGGGACAGGCACAGATACGCAGTATTTT. It is translated as CASSLGGTGTDTQYF. Looking up the rest from reference TRBV7-7 and TRBJ2-3 gives the full variable domain: GAGVSQSPRYKVTKRGQDVTLRCDPISSHATLYWYQQALGQGPEFLTYFNYEAQPDKSGLPSDRFSAERPEGSISTLTIQRTEQRDSAMYRCASSLGGTGTDTQYFGPGTRLTVL.

This clonotype was recorded many times. The genes are TRBV27 and TRBJ2-5, with D perhaps assigned TRBD1 or TRBD2 (5 bases each). V was shortened by 3 bases and J by 7 bases, with 12 bases between the two germline ends. Germline V lookup: CDR1 MNHEY, CDR2 SMNVEV (reference sequence). This CDR3 is built from 13 residues. CDR3: CASSFRQRGTQYF. The CDR3 coding sequence is TGTGCCAGCAGTTTCAGGCAGAGGGGGACCCAGTACTTC.

This clonotype was detected many times. The chain uses TRBV5-1 and TRBJ2-1; tentatively, D is TRBD1 (6 bases). Trimming shortened V by 4 bases and J by 10 bases, and 12 bases separated the two germline ends. CDR1 is SGHRS and CDR2 is YFSETQ in the germline V gene. The CDR3 is 12 amino acids. CDR3 protein: CASSVQGREQFF. The DNA for the CDR3 is TGCGCCAGCAGCGTACAGGGCCGGGAGCAGTTCTTC. Looking up the rest from reference TRBV5-1 and TRBJ2-1 gives the full variable domain: KAGVTQTPRYLIKTRGQQVTLSCSPISGHRSVSWYQQTPGQGLQFLFEYFSETQRNKGNFPGRFSGRQFSNSRSEMNVSTLELGDSALYLCASSVQGREQFFGPGTRLTVL.